Reported below is one T cell receptor (beta chain). Its specificity is unknown. This specimen comes from a study of cytomegalovirus exposure and HLA in healthy donors. Turning to the study itself: Early on, a data release was issued that held 80 million to 90 million unique TCRs from HLA-typed donors.

Study observations and caveats: In presence/absence analyses, roughly uniform sequencing depth across donors was assumed. A prior analysis recorded that most TCR beta V segments were productive about 87% or about 30% of the time. Among the CMV-associated chains, a few were confirmed in vitro as specific for CMV antigens.

Germline CDR1 SGHNT, CDR2 YENEEA. V lost 5 bases and J lost 5; bases outside the gene matches: 11. The CDR3 extends over 16 amino acids. PCR involved 60 Vbeta and 13 Jbeta primers. The repertoire was sequenced with immunoSEQ multiplex PCR; TCRdb's copy has only in-frame clones and lacks some. Here the sample spans under 200,000 clones, roughly 80% being singletons. The sample taken for sequencing was PBMCs. This receptor was identified in a female donor in good health and CMV-seronegative. V and J are TRBV11-3 and TRBJ1-4; 7 nucleotides agree with TRBD1. The CDR3 loop is CASSPLRTGPNEKLFF. CDR3 sequence (DNA): TGTGCCAGCAGCCCCTTAAGGACAGGTCCCAATGAAAAACTGTTTTTT.